This record covers a single T cell receptor (beta chain). This entry comes from a study of regulatory T cells in long-lasting Graves disease. Deletions cut 0 bases from V and 8 bases from J, with 7 bases between. CDR3 size: 12 residues. Per germline, CDR1 KGHSH and CDR2 LQKENI. With iRepertoire HTBI primers and Arm-PCR of CDR3 regions, TCR beta libraries were built. TCRdb re-called the multiplex PCR reads with MiXCR, one entry per CDR3 protein. The table lists about 620,000 distinct CDR3 sequences, around 15% of them singletons. Time point denoted: newly diagnosed GD, antithyroid drugs for less than 3 months. Extracted PBMC RNA gave rise to the TCR library. As a group, patients came from one endocrinology department in Xi'an, China. Separately, the same data were catalogued under a study of T cells in Graves' hyperthyroidism and ophthalmopathy.

The TCR comes from a woman aged 25 to 39 with Graves disease. The V call is TRBV18, the J call TRBJ1-2; D gene uncertain. This specimen consisted of peripheral blood mononuclear cells (PBMCs), obtained at new diagnosis, from a patient treated with antithyroid drugs. The CDR3 loop is CASSPPEGGYTF. In DNA, the CDR3 is TGTGCCAGCTCACCACCTGAGGGAGGCTACACCTTC. Based on the CDR3 plus reference TRBV18 and TRBJ1-2, the full variable domain is NAGVMQNPRHLVRRRGQEARLRCSPMKGHSHVYWYRQLPEEGLKFMVYLQKENIIDESGMPKERFSAEFPKEGPSILRIQQVVRGDSAAYFCASSPPEGGYTFGSGTRLTVV.